The 27 T cell receptor beta chains below were found in one sample sequenced in a study of blood T cell repertoires in COVID-19. Clones were read by immunoSEQ multiplex PCR, and TCRdb kept only the in-frame ones, dropping some. The sample has about 290,000 clones, roughly 90% seen once. The sample consisted of peripheral blood. These TCRs come from a woman aged 25 to 45 with active or convalescent COVID-19.

The chain links TRBV27 to TRBJ2-7; 12 bases are shared with TRBD1. This CDR3 region has 20 residues. The V gene's germline CDR1 is MNHEY and CDR2 SMNVEV (reference sequence). The V segment lost 2 bases and the J segment 2 bases; nucleotides outside the gene matches: 16. The CDR3 DNA is TGTGCCAGCAGTTTAAGGGACAGGGGGCGCATGCGTCCCGTTCCCTACGAGCAGTACTTC. Translation: CASSLRDRGRMRPVPYEQYF.

The chain links TRBV28 to TRBJ2-3; TRBD1 agrees at 10 bases. Germline V lookup: CDR1 MDHEN, CDR2 SYDVKM. This CDR3 has 15 amino acids. J gave up 1 base and V 6 bases, and 4 bases lay outside the gene matches. CDR3 sequence (DNA): TGTGCCAGCAGGGTGACAGGGGGCCGCACAGATACGCAGTATTTT. Residues: CASRVTGGRTDTQYF.

The V call is TRBV11-2, the J call TRBJ2-3; 8 bases are shared with TRBD2. After removal of 5 bases from V and 1 base from J, the junction contained 8 bases not matched to a gene. The CDR3 extends over 16 amino acids. Per germline, CDR1 SGHAT and CDR2 FQNNGV. The CDR3 is CASSTYRSGGTDTQYF. The CDR3 region has the DNA TGTGCCAGCAGCACATACCGTAGCGGGGGCACAGATACGCAGTATTTT.

This chain links TRBV12-3 or TRBV12-4 with TRBJ1-6, with D perhaps TRBD1 (5 bases). The CDR3 is 13 residues long. Trimming removed 3 bases at V and 5 bases at J, with 5 bases between. The CDR3: CASSFRDNSPLHF. The DNA for the CDR3 is TGTGCCAGCAGTTTCAGGGATAATTCACCCCTCCACTTT.

This chain links TRBV9 with TRBJ2-7, with 7 bases identical to TRBD1. Per the germline V gene, CDR1 is SGDLS and CDR2 is YYNGEE. Trimming cost V 4 bases and J 0 bases; bases outside gene matches: 10. There are 16 residues in the CDR3. The CDR3 sequence is CASSFNRDSSSYEQYF. The CDR3 DNA follows: TGTGCCAGCAGCTTCAACCGGGACAGCAGCTCCTACGAGCAGTACTTC.

V usage is TRBV9 and J usage is TRBJ2-1; 7 nucleotides line up with TRBD2. This CDR3 contains 16 residues. Germline V gene lookup returns CDR1 SGDLS and CDR2 YYNGEE. Trimming took 0 bases from V and 2 from J; bases not matched to a gene: 5. For the CDR3, the DNA is TGTGCCAGCAGCGTAGTGGGGGGGGTCACCTACAATGAGCAGTTCTTC. Amino acids: CASSVVGGVTYNEQFF.

This clone has more than one count but fewer than ten. The CDR3 DNA sequence: TGTGCCAGCAGCCCGGACGCGGGGAATCAGCCCCAGCATTTT. It specifies CASSPDAGNQPQHF. The chain carries TRBV9 and TRBJ1-5; no clear D. CDR3 length: 14 amino acids. Germline CDR1 SGDLS, CDR2 YYNGEE. Deletions cut 4 bases from V and 4 bases from J, with 12 bases between.

This clone was counted a few times. This sequence joins TRBV19 and TRBJ1-2; TRBD1 matches 12 bases. CDR3 length: 18 residues. Germline V lookup: CDR1 LNHDA, CDR2 SQIVND (reference sequence). V gave up 7 bases and J gave up 2 bases; unmatched junction bases: 14. The CDR3 DNA is TGTGCCAGTACGGAAACCGGGACAGGGGGCGCAAGGAACTATGGCTACACCTTC. As protein: CASTETGTGGARNYGYTF.

This chain joins TRBV6-6 and TRBJ1-2, with 9 bases that match TRBD1. The CDR3 spans 16 residues. Per the germline V gene, CDR1 is MNHNY and CDR2 is SVGAGI (reference sequence). V was clipped by 7 bases and J by 3 bases; unmatched bases: 12. CDR3 nucleotide sequence: TGTGCCAGCACCATACCGGACAGGGGTGGGGACTATGGCTACACCTTC. Translating gives CASTIPDRGGDYGYTF.

V usage is TRBV7-8 and J usage is TRBJ2-1; D not resolved. This CDR3 has 12 amino acids. Germline loops: CDR1 SGHVS, CDR2 FQNEAQ. Trimming shortened V by 5 bases and J by 8 bases, and 10 bases separated the two germline ends. The DNA for the CDR3 is TGTGCCAGCAGCCAAGACTCTTATGAGCAGTTCTTC. Protein: CASSQDSYEQFF.

The V gene is TRBV13, the J gene TRBJ1-1; TRBD1 matches at 7 bases. This CDR3 comprises 14 residues. The germline V gene has CDR1 PRHDT and CDR2 FYEKMQ (reference sequence). Trimming cost V 9 bases and J 5 bases; bases outside gene matches: 12. CDR3 sequence reads: CASQTGLGQTEAFF. The CDR3 coding sequence is TGTGCCAGTCAGACAGGGTTAGGGCAAACTGAAGCTTTCTTT. Supplemented by reference TRBV13 and TRBJ1-1, the full variable domain reads AAGVIQSPRHLIKEKRETATLKCYPIPRHDTVYWYQQGPGQDPQFLISFYEKMQSDKGSIPDRFSAQQFSDYHSELNMSSLELGDSALYFCASQTGLGQTEAFFGQGTRLTVV.

V and J are TRBV5-1 and TRBJ2-3; TRBD2 aligns across 9 bases. Germline lookup yields CDR1 SGHRS and CDR2 YFSETQ. The CDR3 extends over 18 amino acids. Trimming at V came to 9 bases and at J to 3 bases, leaving 20 bases not matched to a gene. The CDR3 loop is CATSEERGAAGLTDTQYF. In nucleotides, the CDR3 is TGCGCCACCTCGGAGGAGCGGGGGGCGGCGGGCTTAACAGATACGCAGTATTTT.

The chain has TRBV6-5 and TRBJ1-4; D is perhaps TRBD1 (6 bases). With 6 bases removed from V and 0 bases from J, the gap between germline ends came to 8 bases. Germline CDR1 MNHEY, CDR2 SVGAGI. The CDR3 has 14 residues. The CDR3 DNA is TGTGCCAGCAGCCGACAGGCAACTAATGAAAAACTGTTTTTT. Translation gives CASSRQATNEKLFF.

In its sample, this clone was seen a few times. This rearrangement joins TRBV7-3 to TRBJ2-1; TRBD2 is a possible D gene (6 bases). The V gene lost 4 bases and the J gene lost 2 bases, with 12 bases spanning the gap. Germline-derived CDR1 and CDR2 are SGHTA and FQGTGA. CDR3 length: 15 amino acids. This chain's CDR3 is CASSWDGRTYNEQFF. In nucleotides, the CDR3 is TGTGCCAGCAGCTGGGACGGGAGAACCTACAATGAGCAGTTCTTC.

The chain couples TRBV21-1 to TRBJ2-5; the D segment call TRBD1 is taken from the table without a DNA check. TRBV21-1 is termed a pseudogene. This CDR3 is built from 14 residues. CDR3 nucleotides: TGTGCCAGCAACAAAGCGGGCCAGGGGGAGACCCAGTACTTC. Translated, it gives CASNKAGQGETQYF.

This clone was counted only a few times. CDR3 in DNA: TGTGCCTGGGGAGACAGGGTCAAAGACTATGGCTACACCTTC. Translated: CAWGDRVKDYGYTF. The chain joins TRBV30 to TRBJ1-2, with 7 bases lining up with TRBD1. The CDR3 consists of 14 residues. CDR1 GTSNPN and CDR2 SVGIG come from the germline V gene (reference sequence). V was pared by 5 bases and J by 3 bases, with 9 bases of the junction left unmatched.

V gene TRBV7-2 combines with J gene TRBJ1-1; TRBD1 matches 8 bases. The CDR3 totals 15 residues. Germline loops: CDR1 SGHTA, CDR2 FQGNSA. With V trimmed by 5 bases and J by 0 bases, 5 bases remained unmatched. The CDR3 protein is CASSPRQGMNTEAFF. In nucleotides, the CDR3 is TGTGCCAGCAGCCCCCGACAGGGGATGAACACTGAAGCTTTCTTT. The whole variable domain, remainder taken from reference TRBV7-2 and TRBJ1-1, is GAGVSQSPSNKVTEKGKDVELRCDPISGHTALYWYRQSLGQGLEFLIYFQGNSAPDKSGLPSDRFSAERTGGSVSTLTIQRTQQEDSAVYLCASSPRQGMNTEAFFGQGTRLTVV.

This chain links TRBV2 with TRBJ1-1, with D hard to call. The CDR3 covers 13 residues. Trimming removed 6 bases at V and 4 bases at J, with 12 bases between. Germline loops: CDR1 SNHLY, CDR2 FYNNEI. The CDR3 nucleotides read TGTGCCAGCAGGGGAGAAGGGAGCACTGAAGCTTTCTTT. Encoded protein: CASRGEGSTEAFF.

The gene calls are TRBV6-2 or TRBV6-3 and TRBJ1-2; D unclear. Trimming pared 2 bases from V and 1 base from J, leaving 14 bases between. The length of the CDR3 is 16 residues. CDR1 MNHEY and CDR2 SVGEGT come from the germline V gene. CDR3 nucleotide sequence: TGTGCCAGCAGTTACAGGCCGCGGACTGATAACTATGGCTACACCTTC. Its translation is CASSYRPRTDNYGYTF.

The CDR3 coding sequence is TGTGCCAGCAGTTTAATAGGGGGCAGTGGCTACACCTTC. Protein: CASSLIGGSGYTF. This chain uses TRBV12-3 or TRBV12-4 with TRBJ1-2, with 7 positions matching TRBD1. V was pared by 2 bases and J by 7 bases, with 4 bases of the junction left unmatched. This CDR3 spans 13 amino acids.

The rearrangement uses TRBV28 and TRBJ2-1; TRBD2 matches at 8 bases. V was pared by 5 bases and J by 3 bases, with 0 bases of the junction left unmatched. Germline V gives CDR1 MDHEN, CDR2 SYDVKM. This CDR3 is 13 amino acids long. The CDR3 protein is CASSAGGYNEQFF. The CDR3 DNA reads TGTGCCAGCAGTGCGGGGGGCTACAATGAGCAGTTCTTC. Looking up the rest from reference TRBV28 and TRBJ2-1 gives the full variable domain: DVKVTQSSRYLVKRTGEKVFLECVQDMDHENMFWYRQDPGLGLRLIYFSYDVKMKEKGDIPEGYSVSREKKERFSLILESASTNQTSMYLCASSAGGYNEQFFGPGTRLTVL.

The chain links TRBV6-2 or TRBV6-3 to TRBJ2-1; 11 bases align to TRBD2. The J segment lost 2 bases and the V segment lost 0 bases, leaving 9 bases of the junction unmatched. The CDR3 is made up of 19 amino acids. The germline gives CDR1 MNHEY, CDR2 SVGEGT. This CDR3 is CASSYSLAGGGLPYNEQFF. The CDR3 bases are TGTGCCAGCAGTTACTCCCTAGCGGGGGGCGGCCTCCCCTACAATGAGCAGTTCTTC.

This chain joins TRBV7-3 and TRBJ2-3; D possibly corresponds to TRBD2 (7 bases). Trimming took off 1 base at V and 2 bases at J, with 25 bases between the two ends. The CDR3 runs 20 residues. Germline assignment: CDR1 SGHTA and CDR2 FQGTGA. The CDR3 spells CASSLRRHFERGGPTDTQYF. DNA of the CDR3: TGTGCCAGCAGCTTAAGACGCCACTTCGAAAGGGGGGGGCCCACAGATACGCAGTATTTT.

The V call is TRBV12-3 or TRBV12-4, the J call TRBJ1-1; weak D call: TRBD1 (5 bases). V lost 2 bases and J lost 8, with 9 bases in between. This CDR3 is 12 amino acids long. The CDR3 loop is CASSLRGREAFF. The CDR3 DNA follows: TGTGCCAGCAGTTTACGGGGGAGGGAAGCTTTCTTT.

The chain carries TRBV19 and TRBJ1-5; 7 bases are shared with TRBD1. The CDR3 totals 15 residues. Germline V gene lookup returns CDR1 LNHDA and CDR2 SQIVND (reference sequence). Trimming cost V 6 bases and J 4 bases; bases outside gene matches: 9. Written as DNA, the CDR3 is TGTGCCAGTAGACTCCGGGACAGACCTAATCAGCCCCAGCATTTT. Amino acids: CASRLRDRPNQPQHF.

This clone was detected a few times. In the same sample, other DNA sequences code for this CDR3. The CDR3 region has the DNA TGTGCCAGCAGCCCGGGACAGGCGAATCAGCCCCAGCATTTT. This sequence encodes CASSPGQANQPQHF. The V gene is TRBV7-2, the J gene TRBJ1-5; TRBD1 matches at 8 bases. V trimming: 5 bases; J trimming: 4 bases; junction bases outside the gene matches: 4. CDR1 is SGHTA, CDR2 FQGNSA, per germline. This CDR3 has 14 residues.

This clone has just one count. The chain combines TRBV12-3 or TRBV12-4 with TRBJ2-7; D remains unclear. The V gene lost 2 bases and the J gene lost 0 bases, with 5 bases spanning the gap. CDR3 size: 13 residues. In DNA form, the CDR3 reads TGTGCCAGCAGTTTACAGGCCTCCTACGAGCAGTACTTC. Residues: CASSLQASYEQYF.